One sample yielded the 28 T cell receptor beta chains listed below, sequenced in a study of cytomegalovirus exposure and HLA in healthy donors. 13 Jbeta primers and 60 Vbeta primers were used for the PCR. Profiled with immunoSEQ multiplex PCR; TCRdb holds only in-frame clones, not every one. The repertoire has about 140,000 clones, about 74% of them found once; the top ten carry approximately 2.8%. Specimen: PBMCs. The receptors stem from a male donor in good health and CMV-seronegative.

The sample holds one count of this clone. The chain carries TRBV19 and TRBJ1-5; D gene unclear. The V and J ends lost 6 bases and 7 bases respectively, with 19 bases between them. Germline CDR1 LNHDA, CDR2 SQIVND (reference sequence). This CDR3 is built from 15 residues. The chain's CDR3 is CASSAAPGGLQPQHF. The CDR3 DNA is TGTGCCAGTAGCGCTGCCCCAGGAGGGTTGCAGCCCCAGCATTTT.

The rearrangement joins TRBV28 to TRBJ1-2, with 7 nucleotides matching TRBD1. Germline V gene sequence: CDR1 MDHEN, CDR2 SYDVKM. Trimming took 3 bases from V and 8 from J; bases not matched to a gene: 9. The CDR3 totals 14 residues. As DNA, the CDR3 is TGTGCCAGCAGTTTTCCTAGGGGGCAAGAAGGCTACACCTTC. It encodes CASSFPRGQEGYTF.

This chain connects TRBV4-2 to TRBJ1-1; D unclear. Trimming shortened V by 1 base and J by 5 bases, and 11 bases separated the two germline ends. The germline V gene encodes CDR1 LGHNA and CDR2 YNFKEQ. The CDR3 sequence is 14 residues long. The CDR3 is CASSQVVTGTEAFF. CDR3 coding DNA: TGTGCCAGCAGCCAAGTTGTGACGGGGACTGAAGCTTTCTTT.

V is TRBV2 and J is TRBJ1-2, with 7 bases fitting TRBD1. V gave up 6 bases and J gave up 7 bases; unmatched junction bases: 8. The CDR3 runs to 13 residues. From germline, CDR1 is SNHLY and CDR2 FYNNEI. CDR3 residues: CASSLGWTGGYTF. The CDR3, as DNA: TGTGCCAGCAGCCTAGGATGGACAGGTGGCTACACCTTC.

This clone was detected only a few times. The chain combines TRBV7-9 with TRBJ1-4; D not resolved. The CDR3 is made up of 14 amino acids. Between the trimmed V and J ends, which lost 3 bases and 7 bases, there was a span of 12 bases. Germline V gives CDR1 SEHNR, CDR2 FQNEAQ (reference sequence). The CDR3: CASSFDLSTEKLFF. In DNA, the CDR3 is TGTGCCAGCAGCTTTGATTTGAGTACTGAAAAACTGTTTTTT.

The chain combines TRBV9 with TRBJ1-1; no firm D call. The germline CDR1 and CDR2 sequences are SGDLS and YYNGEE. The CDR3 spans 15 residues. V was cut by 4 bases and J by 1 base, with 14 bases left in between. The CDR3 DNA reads TGTGCCAGCAGCCCCAGGAGGGAATGGAACACTGAAGCTTTCTTT. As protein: CASSPRREWNTEAFF.

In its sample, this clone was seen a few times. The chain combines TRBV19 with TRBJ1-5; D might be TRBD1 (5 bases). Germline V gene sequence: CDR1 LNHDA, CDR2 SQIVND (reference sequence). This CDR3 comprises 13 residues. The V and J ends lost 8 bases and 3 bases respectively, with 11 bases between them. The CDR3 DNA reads TGTGCCAGTTTAGACAGCTTCAATCAGCCCCAGCATTTT. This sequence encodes CASLDSFNQPQHF.

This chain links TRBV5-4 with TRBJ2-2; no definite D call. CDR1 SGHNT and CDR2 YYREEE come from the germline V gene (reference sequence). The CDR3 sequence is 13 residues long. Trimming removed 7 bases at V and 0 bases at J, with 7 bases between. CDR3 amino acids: CASQLPNTGELFF. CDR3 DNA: TGTGCCAGCCAACTCCCGAACACCGGGGAGCTGTTTTTT.

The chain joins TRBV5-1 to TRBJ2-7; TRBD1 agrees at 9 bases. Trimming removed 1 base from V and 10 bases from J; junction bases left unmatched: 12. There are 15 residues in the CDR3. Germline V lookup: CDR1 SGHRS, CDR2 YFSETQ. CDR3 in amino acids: CASSLSPGQGPPQYF. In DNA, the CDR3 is TGCGCCAGCAGCTTGTCCCCCGGACAGGGGCCACCCCAGTACTTC.

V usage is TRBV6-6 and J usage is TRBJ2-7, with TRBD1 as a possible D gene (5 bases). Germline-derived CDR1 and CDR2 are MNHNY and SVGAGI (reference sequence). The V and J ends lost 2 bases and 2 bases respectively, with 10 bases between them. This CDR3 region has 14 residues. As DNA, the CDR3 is TGTGCCAGCAGTTACGGGGCAGGGCCCTACGAGCAGTACTTC. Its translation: CASSYGAGPYEQYF.

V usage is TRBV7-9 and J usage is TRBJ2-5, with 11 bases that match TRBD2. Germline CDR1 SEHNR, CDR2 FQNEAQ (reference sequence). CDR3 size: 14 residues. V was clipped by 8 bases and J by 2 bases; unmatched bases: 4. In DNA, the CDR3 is TGTGCCAGCGGTCTAGCGGGGGGACAAGAGACCCAGTACTTC. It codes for CASGLAGGQETQYF.

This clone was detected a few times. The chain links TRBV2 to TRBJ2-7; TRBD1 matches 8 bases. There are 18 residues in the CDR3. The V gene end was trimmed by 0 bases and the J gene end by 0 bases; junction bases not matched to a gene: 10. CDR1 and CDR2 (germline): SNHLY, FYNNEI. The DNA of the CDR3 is TGTGCCAGCAGTGAAGCGCTTCGGGGACAGGTTAGCTCCTACGAGCAGTACTTC. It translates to CASSEALRGQVSSYEQYF.

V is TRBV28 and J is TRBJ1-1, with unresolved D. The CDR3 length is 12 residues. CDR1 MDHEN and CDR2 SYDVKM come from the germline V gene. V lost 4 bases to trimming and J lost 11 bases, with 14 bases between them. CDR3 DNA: TGTGCCAGCAGTTCCTCGGGGTCACTGGCTTTCTTT. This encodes CASSSSGSLAFF.

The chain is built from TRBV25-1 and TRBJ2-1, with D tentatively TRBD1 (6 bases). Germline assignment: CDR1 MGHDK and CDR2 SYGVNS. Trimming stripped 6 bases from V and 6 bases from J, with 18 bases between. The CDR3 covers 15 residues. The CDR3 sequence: CASRHPGHLGNEQFF. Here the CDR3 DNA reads TGTGCCAGCAGACATCCGGGACACCTGGGCAATGAGCAGTTCTTC.

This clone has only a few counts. CDR3 DNA: TGTGCCAGTAGTCCTACAGGGGCGGCGCGGACTGAAGCTTTCTTT. Encoded protein: CASSPTGAARTEAFF. The V call is TRBV19, the J call TRBJ1-1; 7 bases align to TRBD1. This CDR3 comprises 15 residues. Germline CDR1 is LNHDA and CDR2 is SQIVND (reference sequence). V shed 5 bases, J shed 5 bases, and the junction held 11 bases outside the gene matches.

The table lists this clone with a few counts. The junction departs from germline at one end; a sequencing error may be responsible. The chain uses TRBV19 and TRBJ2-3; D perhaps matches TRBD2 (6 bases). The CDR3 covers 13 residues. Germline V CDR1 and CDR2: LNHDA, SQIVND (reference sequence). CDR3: CASSSGSTDTQYF. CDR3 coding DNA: TGTGCCAGCAGTAGCGGATCTACAGATACGCAGTATTTT.

Here the CDR3 reads CASSQDRTELYF. Here the CDR3 DNA reads TGTGCCAGCAGTCAGGACAGGACCGAACTGTACTTC. The chain has TRBV7-9 and TRBJ2-7; 7 bases agree with TRBD1. Germline V gives CDR1 SEHNR, CDR2 FQNEAQ (reference sequence). The length of the CDR3 is 12 residues. The V and J ends lost 6 bases and 12 bases, in that order; junction bases with no gene match: 11.

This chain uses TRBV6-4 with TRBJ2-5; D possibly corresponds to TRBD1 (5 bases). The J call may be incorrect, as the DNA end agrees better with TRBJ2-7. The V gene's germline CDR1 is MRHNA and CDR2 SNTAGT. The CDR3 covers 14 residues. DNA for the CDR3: TGTGCCAGCACCGTGGGGTCAAGGGGCTACGAGCAGTACTTC. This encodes CASTVGSRGYEQYF.

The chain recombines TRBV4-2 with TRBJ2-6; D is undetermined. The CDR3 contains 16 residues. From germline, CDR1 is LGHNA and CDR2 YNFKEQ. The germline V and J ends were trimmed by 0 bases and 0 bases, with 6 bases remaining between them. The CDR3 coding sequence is TGTGCCAGCAGCCAAGAGTCCCTCTCTGGGGCCAACGTCCTGACTTTC. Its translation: CASSQESLSGANVLTF.

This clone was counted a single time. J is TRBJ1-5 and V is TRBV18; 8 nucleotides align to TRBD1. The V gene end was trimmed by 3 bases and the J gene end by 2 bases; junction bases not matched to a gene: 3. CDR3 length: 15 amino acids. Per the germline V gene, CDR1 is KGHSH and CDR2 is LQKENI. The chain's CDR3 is CASSPQGQGNQPQHF. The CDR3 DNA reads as TGTGCCAGCTCACCCCAGGGACAGGGCAATCAGCCCCAGCATTTT.

CDR3 sequence reads: CASSFTGTYGEAFF. CDR3 nucleotides: TGTGCCAGCAGTTTCACCGGGACTTATGGTGAAGCTTTCTTT. The rearrangement links TRBV27 to TRBJ1-1; possibly TRBD1 for D (5 bases). Germline loops: CDR1 MNHEY, CDR2 SMNVEV (reference sequence). This CDR3 has 14 residues. Trimming took 3 bases from V and 7 from J, leaving 15 bases between them.

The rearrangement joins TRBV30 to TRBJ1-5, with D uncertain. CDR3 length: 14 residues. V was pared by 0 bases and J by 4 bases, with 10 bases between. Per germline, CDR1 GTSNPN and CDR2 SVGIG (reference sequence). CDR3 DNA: TGTGCCTGGAGTGTGGGAGCCCCTAATCAGCCCCAGCATTTT. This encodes CAWSVGAPNQPQHF. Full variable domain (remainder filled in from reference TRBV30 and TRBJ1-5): SQTIHQWPATLVQPVGSPLSLECTVEGTSNPNLYWYRQAAGRGLQLLFYSVGIGQISSEVPQNLSASRPQDRQFILSSKKLLLSDSGFYLCAWSVGAPNQPQHFGDGTRLSIL.

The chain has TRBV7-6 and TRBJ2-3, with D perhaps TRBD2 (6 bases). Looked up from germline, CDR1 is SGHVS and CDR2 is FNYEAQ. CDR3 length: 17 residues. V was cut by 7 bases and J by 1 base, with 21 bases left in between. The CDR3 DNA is TGTGCCAGCACCCGCTGGGAGGACTCGCTCCGCACAGATACGCAGTATTTT. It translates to CASTRWEDSLRTDTQYF.

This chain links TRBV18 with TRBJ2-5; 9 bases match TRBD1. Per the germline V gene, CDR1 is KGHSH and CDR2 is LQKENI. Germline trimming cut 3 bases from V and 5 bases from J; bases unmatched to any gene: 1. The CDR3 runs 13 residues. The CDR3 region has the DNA TGTGCCAGCTCACCCGGGACAGGGGAGACCCAGTACTTC. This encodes CASSPGTGETQYF.

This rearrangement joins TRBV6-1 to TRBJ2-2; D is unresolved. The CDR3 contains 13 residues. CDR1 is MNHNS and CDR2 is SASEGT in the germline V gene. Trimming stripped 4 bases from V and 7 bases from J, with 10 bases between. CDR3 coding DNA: TGTGCCAGCAGTGTTTTTATCCGCGGGGAGCTGTTTTTT. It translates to CASSVFIRGELFF.

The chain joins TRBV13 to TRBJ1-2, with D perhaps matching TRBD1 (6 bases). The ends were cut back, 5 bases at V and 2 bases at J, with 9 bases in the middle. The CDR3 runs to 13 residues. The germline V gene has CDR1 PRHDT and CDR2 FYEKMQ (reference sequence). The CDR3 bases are TGTGCCAGCAGCGCTACAGGGAACTATGGCTACACCTTC. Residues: CASSATGNYGYTF. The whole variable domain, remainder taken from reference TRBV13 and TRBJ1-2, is AAGVIQSPRHLIKEKRETATLKCYPIPRHDTVYWYQQGPGQDPQFLISFYEKMQSDKGSIPDRFSAQQFSDYHSELNMSSLELGDSALYFCASSATGNYGYTFGSGTRLTVV.

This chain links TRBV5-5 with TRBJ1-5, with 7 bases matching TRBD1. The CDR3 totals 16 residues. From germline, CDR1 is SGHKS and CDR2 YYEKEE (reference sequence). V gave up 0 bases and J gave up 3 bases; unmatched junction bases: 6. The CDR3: CASSLGPGQDNQPQHF. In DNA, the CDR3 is TGTGCCAGCAGCTTGGGGCCCGGACAGGACAATCAGCCCCAGCATTTT.

The CDR3: CASSRTGGDYGYTF. In DNA form, the CDR3 reads TGTGCCAGCAGCAGGACAGGGGGAGACTATGGCTACACCTTC. The chain uses TRBV7-9 and TRBJ1-2; 10 nucleotides align to TRBD1. The germline CDR1 and CDR2 sequences are SEHNR and FQNEAQ (reference sequence). The CDR3 extends over 14 amino acids. V lost 5 bases to trimming and J lost 3 bases; unmatched junction nucleotides: 3.